This is a list of T cell receptor beta chains from one sample in a study of blood T cell repertoires in COVID-19. TCRdb's table, derived via immunoSEQ multiplex PCR, lists solely in-frame clones and lacks some. The table shows some 120,000 clones, with over 85% occurring only once. Input material: peripheral blood. The receptors come from a man between 45 and 60 years old with active COVID-19. Each CDR3 is given without its conserved first and last residue.

TRBV4-1	TRBJ2-7	ASSTLAGGSYEQY
TRBV24-1	TRBJ2-1	ATSDPSTSGFSYNEQF
TRBV10-2	TRBJ2-1	ASLTFLAQGGNEQF
TRBV3-1/TRBV3-2	TRBJ1-2	ASSQAGVHGYT
TRBV19	TRBJ1-4	ASSNPGTGGEKLF
TRBV7-2	TRBJ2-5	ASSPNRGRETQY
TRBV18	TRBJ2-7	ASSPLGALSSYEQY
TRBV7-2	TRBJ1-4	ASSRTGGNEKLF
TRBV27	TRBJ2-7	ASSPHGQIYEQY
TRBV11-2	TRBJ2-3	ASSLGPGGSDTQY
TRBV4-1	TRBJ2-3	ASSQGWGETDTQY
TRBV19	TRBJ2-6	ASSRDYSLSGANVLT
TRBV6-5	TRBJ2-3	ASSYQRGSTDTQY
TRBV29-1	TRBJ1-4	SAGRRGLGTNEKLF
TRBV6-5	TRBJ2-7	ASSTGQGRTKQY
TRBV19	TRBJ2-4	ASSTNLGKNIQY
TRBV5-1	TRBJ2-3	ASSLLGASGGRTDTQY
TRBV7-9	TRBJ2-1	ASSSYEGQVFNEQF
TRBV5-1	TRBJ2-7	ASSLGQGPYEQY
TRBV7-2	TRBJ2-1	ASSLGGTNEQF
TRBV30	TRBJ1-4	AWSTAVRTEKLF
TRBV7-3	TRBJ2-3	ASSLSGGQNTQY
TRBV4-1	TRBJ2-2	ASSPRKNRALDTGELF
TRBV7-9	TRBJ1-1	ASSPYQGEVNTEAF
TRBV4-1	TRBJ1-6	ASSQEAGLSPLH
TRBV9	TRBJ2-1	ASSVDAGGPINEQF
TRBV24-1	TRBJ2-1	ATSTGTISNEQF
TRBV5-1	TRBJ2-5	ASSLSQREETQY
TRBV19	TRBJ2-7	ASSLGQGPSYEQY
TRBV19	TRBJ2-6	ASSSEDRFPSGANVLT
TRBV4-1	TRBJ2-5	ASSQDWREWATQY
TRBV6-5	TRBJ2-7	ASSSAGGGSYEQY
TRBV5-1	TRBJ1-1	ASSMAFGTENTEAF
TRBV5-8	TRBJ2-5	ASRRAGRGGLETQY
TRBV11-3	TRBJ2-3	ASRYTDTQY
TRBV6-5	TRBJ1-4	ASRKGQIEEKLF
TRBV19	TRBJ2-2	ASSPQLRTETNTGELF